The source of this T cell receptor (beta chain) is a study of shared clonotypes between healthy human individuals. Study details: For every donor, three CD4 naive, three CD4 memory, two CD8 naive and one CD8 memory plates were used.

CD45RO negativity and positive selection for CCR7 defined naive CD8 cells, a population that excluded terminally differentiated effector memory CD45RA+ cells. Trimming stripped 1 base from V and 3 bases from J, with 13 bases between. The CDR3 loop spans 15 amino acids. Germline lookup yields CDR1 SGHAT and CDR2 FQDESV (reference sequence). The method was immunoSEQ multiplex PCR; TCRdb's version includes in-frame clones alone and lacks a portion of them. The sample shows more than 600,000 clones, 92% of them seen only once. The chain joins TRBV11-1 to TRBJ2-7; either TRBD1 or TRBD2 may supply D (5 bases each). The specimen sequenced was naive CD8+ T cells sorted from blood. The origin of this receptor is a man aged 30-40 years in good health. The CDR3 coding sequence is TGTGCCAGCAGCTTAGTGGGGGAGTCCATCTACGAGCAGTACTTC. This codes for CASSLVGESIYEQYF.